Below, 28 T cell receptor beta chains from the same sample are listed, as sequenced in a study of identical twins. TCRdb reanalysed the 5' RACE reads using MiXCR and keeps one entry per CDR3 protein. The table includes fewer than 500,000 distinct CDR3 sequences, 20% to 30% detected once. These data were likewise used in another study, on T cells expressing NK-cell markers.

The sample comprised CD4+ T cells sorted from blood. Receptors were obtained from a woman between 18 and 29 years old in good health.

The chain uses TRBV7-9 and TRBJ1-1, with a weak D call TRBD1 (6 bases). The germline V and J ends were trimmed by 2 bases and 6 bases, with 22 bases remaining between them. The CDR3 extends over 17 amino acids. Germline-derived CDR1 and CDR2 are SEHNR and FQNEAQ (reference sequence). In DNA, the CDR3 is TGTGCCAGCAGCTTAACCCCCCAGGCGACAGGCCCCGCTGAAGCTTTCTTT. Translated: CASSLTPQATGPAEAFF.

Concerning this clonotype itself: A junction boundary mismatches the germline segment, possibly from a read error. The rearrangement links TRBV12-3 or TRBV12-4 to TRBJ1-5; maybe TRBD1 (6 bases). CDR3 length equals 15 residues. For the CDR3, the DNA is TGTGCCAGCAGTTCCGACAGGCTTGGCAATCAGACCCAGCATTTT. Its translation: CASSSDRLGNQTQHF.

The CDR3 DNA reads TGTGCCAGCACCCCCCAGGTAGCGGGTTACACCGGGGAGCTGTTTTTT. Its translation: CASTPQVAGYTGELFF. The gene calls are TRBV7-2 and TRBJ2-2; 7 nucleotides line up with TRBD2. The germline V gene encodes CDR1 SGHTA and CDR2 FQGNSA. This CDR3 comprises 16 residues. V was clipped by 7 bases and J by 3 bases; unmatched bases: 11.

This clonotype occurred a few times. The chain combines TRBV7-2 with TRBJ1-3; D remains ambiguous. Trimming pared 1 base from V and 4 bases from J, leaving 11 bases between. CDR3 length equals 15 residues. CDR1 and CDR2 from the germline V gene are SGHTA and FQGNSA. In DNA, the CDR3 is TGTGCCAGCAGCTTAGTGGTAGGGCCAGGAAACACCATATATTTT. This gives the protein CASSLVVGPGNTIYF.

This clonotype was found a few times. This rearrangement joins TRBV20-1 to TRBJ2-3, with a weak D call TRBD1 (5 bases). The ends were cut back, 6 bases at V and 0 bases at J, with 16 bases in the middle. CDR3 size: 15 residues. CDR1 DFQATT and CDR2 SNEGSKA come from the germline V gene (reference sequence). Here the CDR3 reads CSATSGLFSTDTQYF. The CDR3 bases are TGCAGTGCCACCTCAGGGCTATTCAGCACAGATACGCAGTATTTT.

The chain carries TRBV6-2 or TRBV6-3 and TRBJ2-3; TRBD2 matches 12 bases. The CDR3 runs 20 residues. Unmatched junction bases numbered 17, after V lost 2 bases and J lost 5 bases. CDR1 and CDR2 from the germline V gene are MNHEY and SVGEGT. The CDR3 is CASSYLRESSGRAYGDTQYF. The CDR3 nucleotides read TGTGCCAGCAGTTACCTCCGGGAATCTAGCGGGAGGGCCTATGGAGATACGCAGTATTTT.

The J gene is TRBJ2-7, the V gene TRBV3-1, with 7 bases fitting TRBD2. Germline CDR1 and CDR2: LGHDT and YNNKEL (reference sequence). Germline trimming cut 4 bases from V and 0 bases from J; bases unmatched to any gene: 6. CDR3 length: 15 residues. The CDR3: CASSPLWGGSYEQYF. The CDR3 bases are TGTGCCAGCAGCCCCTTATGGGGGGGCTCCTACGAGCAGTACTTC.

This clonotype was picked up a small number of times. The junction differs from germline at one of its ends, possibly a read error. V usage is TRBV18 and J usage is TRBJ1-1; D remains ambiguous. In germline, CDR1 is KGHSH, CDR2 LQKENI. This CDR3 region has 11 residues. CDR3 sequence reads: CASSPNNEAFF. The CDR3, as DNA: TGTGCCAGCTCACCAAACAATGAAGCTTTCTTT. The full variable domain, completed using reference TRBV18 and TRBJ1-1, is NAGVMQNPRHLVRRRGQEARLRCSPMKGHSHVYWYRQLPEEGLKFMVYLQKENIIDESGMPKERFSAEFPKEGPSILRIQQVVRGDSAAYFCASSPNNEAFFGQGTRLTVV.

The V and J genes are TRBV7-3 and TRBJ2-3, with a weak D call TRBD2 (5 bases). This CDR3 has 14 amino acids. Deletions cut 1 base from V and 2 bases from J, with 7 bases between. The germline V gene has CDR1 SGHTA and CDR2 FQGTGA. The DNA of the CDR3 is TGTGCCAGCAGCTTAAGCGGGTTCACAGATACGCAGTATTTT. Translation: CASSLSGFTDTQYF.

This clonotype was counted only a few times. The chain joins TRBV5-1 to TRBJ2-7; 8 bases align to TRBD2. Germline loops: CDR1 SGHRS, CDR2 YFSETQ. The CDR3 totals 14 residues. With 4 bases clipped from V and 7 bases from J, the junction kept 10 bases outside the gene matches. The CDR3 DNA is TGCGCCAGCAGCACCCAACTAGCGGCAAAGGAGCAGTACTTC. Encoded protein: CASSTQLAAKEQYF.

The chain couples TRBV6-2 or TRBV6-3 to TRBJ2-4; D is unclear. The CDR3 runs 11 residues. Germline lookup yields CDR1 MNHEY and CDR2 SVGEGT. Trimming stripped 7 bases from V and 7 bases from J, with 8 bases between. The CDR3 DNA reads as TGTGCCAGCACCGATGGGAACATTCAGTACTTC. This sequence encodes CASTDGNIQYF.

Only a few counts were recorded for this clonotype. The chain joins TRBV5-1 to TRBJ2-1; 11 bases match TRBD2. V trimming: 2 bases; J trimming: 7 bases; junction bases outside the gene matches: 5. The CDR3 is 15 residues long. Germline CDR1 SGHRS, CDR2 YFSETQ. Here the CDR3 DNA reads TGCGCCAGCAGCTTTATAGCGGGGGGGCCAAATGAGCAGTTCTTC. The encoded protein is CASSFIAGGPNEQFF.

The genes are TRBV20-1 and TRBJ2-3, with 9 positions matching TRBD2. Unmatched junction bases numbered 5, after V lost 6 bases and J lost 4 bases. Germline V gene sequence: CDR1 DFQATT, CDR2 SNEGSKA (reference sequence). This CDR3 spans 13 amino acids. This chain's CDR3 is CSAKAGGADTQYF. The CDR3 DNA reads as TGCAGTGCCAAAGCGGGGGGAGCAGATACGCAGTATTTT.

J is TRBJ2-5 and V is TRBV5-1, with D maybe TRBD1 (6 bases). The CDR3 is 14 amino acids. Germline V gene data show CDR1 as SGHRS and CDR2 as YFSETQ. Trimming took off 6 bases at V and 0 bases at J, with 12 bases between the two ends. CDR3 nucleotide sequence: TGCGCCAGCACTACCAGGGGCGACCAAGAGACCCAGTACTTC. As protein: CASTTRGDQETQYF.

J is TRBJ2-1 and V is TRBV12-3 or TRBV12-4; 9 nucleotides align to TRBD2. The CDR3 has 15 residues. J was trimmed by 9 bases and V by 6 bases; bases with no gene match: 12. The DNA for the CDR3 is TGTGCCAGCAGATCTGCCGGGACTAGCTTCCCTGAGCAGTTCTTC. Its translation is CASRSAGTSFPEQFF.

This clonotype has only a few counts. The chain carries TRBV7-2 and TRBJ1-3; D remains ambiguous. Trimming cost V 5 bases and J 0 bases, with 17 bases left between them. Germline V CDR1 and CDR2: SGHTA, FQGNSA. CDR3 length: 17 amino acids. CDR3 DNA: TGTGCCAGCAGCCGACGACACGGGCTTAACTCTGGAAACACCATATATTTT. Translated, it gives CASSRRHGLNSGNTIYF.

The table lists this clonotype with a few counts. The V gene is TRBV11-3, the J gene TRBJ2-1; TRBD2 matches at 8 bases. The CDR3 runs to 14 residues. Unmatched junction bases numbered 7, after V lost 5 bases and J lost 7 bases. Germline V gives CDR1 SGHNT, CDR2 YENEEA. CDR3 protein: CASSPGRGGNEQFF. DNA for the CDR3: TGTGCCAGCAGCCCCGGGAGGGGTGGAAATGAGCAGTTCTTC.

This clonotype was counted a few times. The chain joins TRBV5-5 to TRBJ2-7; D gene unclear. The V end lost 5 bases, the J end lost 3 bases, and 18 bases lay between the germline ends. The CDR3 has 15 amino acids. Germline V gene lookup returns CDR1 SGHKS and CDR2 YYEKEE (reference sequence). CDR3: CASRMDGTWGYEQYF. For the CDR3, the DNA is TGTGCCAGCAGAATGGACGGTACCTGGGGCTACGAGCAGTACTTC.

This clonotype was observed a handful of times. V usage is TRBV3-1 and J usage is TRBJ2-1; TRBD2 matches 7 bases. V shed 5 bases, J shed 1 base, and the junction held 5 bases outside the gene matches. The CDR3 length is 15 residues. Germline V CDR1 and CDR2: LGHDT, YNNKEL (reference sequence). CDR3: CASSSTGLSYNEQFF. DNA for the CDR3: TGTGCCAGCAGCTCAACGGGACTATCCTACAATGAGCAGTTCTTC.

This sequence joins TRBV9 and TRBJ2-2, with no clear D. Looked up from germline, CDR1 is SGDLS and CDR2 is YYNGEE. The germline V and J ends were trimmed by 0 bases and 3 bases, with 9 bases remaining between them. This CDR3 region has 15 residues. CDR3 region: CASSVEDLYTGELFF. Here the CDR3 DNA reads TGTGCCAGCAGCGTAGAGGACCTCTACACCGGGGAGCTGTTTTTT.

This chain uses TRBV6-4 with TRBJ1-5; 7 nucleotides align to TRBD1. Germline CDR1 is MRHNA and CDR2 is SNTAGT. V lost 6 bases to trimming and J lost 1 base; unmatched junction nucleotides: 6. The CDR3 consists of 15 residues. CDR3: CASSDGDRSNQPQHF. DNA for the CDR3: TGTGCCAGCAGCGACGGGGACAGAAGCAATCAGCCCCAGCATTTT.

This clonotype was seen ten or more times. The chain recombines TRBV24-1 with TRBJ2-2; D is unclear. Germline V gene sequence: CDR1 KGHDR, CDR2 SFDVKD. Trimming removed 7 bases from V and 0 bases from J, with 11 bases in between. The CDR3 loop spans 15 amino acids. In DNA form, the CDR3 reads TGTGCCACCAGCCCAGGACGCCCGAACACCGGGGAGCTGTTTTTT. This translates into CATSPGRPNTGELFF.

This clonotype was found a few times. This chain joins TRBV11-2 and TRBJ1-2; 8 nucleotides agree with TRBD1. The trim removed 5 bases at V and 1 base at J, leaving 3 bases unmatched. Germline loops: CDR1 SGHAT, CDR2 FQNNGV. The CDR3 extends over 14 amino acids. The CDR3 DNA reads TGTGCCAGCAGCCGGACAGGGCTTAACTATGGCTACACCTTC. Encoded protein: CASSRTGLNYGYTF.

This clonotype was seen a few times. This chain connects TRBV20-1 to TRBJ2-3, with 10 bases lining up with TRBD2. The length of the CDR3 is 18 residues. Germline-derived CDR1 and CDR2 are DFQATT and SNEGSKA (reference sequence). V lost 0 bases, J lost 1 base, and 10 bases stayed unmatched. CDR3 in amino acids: CSARDASGGGPGTDTQYF. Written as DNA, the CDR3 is TGCAGTGCTAGAGATGCTAGCGGGGGAGGCCCCGGCACAGATACGCAGTATTTT.

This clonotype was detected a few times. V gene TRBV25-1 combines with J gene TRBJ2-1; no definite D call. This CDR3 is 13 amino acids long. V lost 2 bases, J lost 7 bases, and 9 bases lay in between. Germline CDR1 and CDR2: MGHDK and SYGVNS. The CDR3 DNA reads TGTGCCAGCAGTGAACTGCGTGGGAATGAGCAGTTCTTC. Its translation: CASSELRGNEQFF. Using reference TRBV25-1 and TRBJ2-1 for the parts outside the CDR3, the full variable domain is EADIYQTPRYLVIGTGKKITLECSQTMGHDKMYWYQQDPGMELHLIHYSYGVNSTEKGDLSSESTVSRIRTEHFPLTLESARPSHTSQYLCASSELRGNEQFFGPGTRLTVL.

Here the CDR3 DNA reads TGTGCCAGCAGCACCGGGAGCGGAACCTACGAGCAGTACTTC. It yields the protein CASSTGSGTYEQYF. The chain has TRBV6-1 and TRBJ2-7; possible D gene TRBD2, 6 bases. The CDR3 is made up of 14 amino acids. V gave up 6 bases and J gave up 2 bases, with 14 bases separating them. Looked up from germline, CDR1 is MNHNS and CDR2 is SASEGT.

CDR3: CASRTTGGTLHF. CDR3 nucleotides: TGTGCCAGCAGAACGACAGGGGGTACCCTCCACTTT. The chain is built from TRBV6-5 and TRBJ1-6, with TRBD1 matching over 9 bases. The CDR3 spans 12 residues. Germline CDR1 is MNHEY and CDR2 is SVGAGI. Trimming removed 6 bases from V and 14 bases from J; junction bases left unmatched: 5.

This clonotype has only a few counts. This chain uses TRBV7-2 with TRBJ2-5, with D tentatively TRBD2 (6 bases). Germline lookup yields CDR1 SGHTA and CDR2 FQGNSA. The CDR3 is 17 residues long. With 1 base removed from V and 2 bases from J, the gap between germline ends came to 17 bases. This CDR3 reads CASSLGGFSGRQETQYF. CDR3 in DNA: TGTGCCAGCAGCTTAGGAGGGTTTAGCGGAAGACAAGAGACCCAGTACTTC.